The T cell receptor (beta chain) described here comes from a study of T cells expressing NK-cell markers. From its re-call of the 5' RACE reads, TCRdb lists each CDR3 protein once, without DNA. In all, the sample yields roughly 170,000 distinct CDR3 sequences. Germline V gene data show CDR1 as MNHNS and CDR2 as SASEGT. The CDR3 length is 17 residues. Whole-study findings and limits: In a group of several donors, dominant NKG2C+ clonotypes represented about 1.0-7.5% of CD8+ T cells. Leadership of the CD3+CD56-NKG2C+ fraction also belonged to these clonotypes in a handful of donors.

In regard to this clonotype: Its antigen is not identified.

The sample consisted of blood T cells: a sorted CD56 or NKG2C T cell subset, CD4+ or CD8+ T cells, or bulk PBMC T cells (not recorded which). The chain combines TRBV6-1 with TRBJ1-2; without DNA, the TCRdb call of TRBD1 cannot be checked. The source of this sequence is a woman between 18 and 75 years old in good health. The chain's CDR3 is CASSEQRTATANYGYTF.